These 27 T cell receptor beta chains share one sample of origin, sequenced in a study of T cell responses to AZD1222 COVID-19 vaccine. This table comes from immunoSEQ multiplex PCR, and its TCRdb copy is limited to in-frame clones, with some not included. This repertoire shows around 140,000 clones, 85% to 95% found once; its top ten account for roughly 5%. Specimen: peripheral blood, collected on day 0 of AZD1222 vaccination. Source of these receptors: an adult in good health.

The CDR3 DNA is TGTGCCAGCAAGACGCAGGGGAATGAAGCTTTCTTT. It yields the protein CASKTQGNEAFF. The chain uses TRBV2 and TRBJ1-1; D might be TRBD1 (6 bases). The V and J ends lost 7 bases and 7 bases respectively, with 13 bases between them. The CDR3 totals 12 residues. Germline CDR1 reads SNHLY; CDR2 reads FYNNEI.

The genes are TRBV7-2 and TRBJ2-7; TRBD1 aligns across 7 bases. The ends lost 4 bases at V and 4 bases at J; junction bases unmatched: 4. This CDR3 has 13 amino acids. Germline V gives CDR1 SGHTA, CDR2 FQGNSA. In nucleotides, the CDR3 is TGTGCCAGCAGCTCGGGACAGCTGTACGAGCAGTACTTC. Translating gives CASSSGQLYEQYF.

CDR3 bases: TGTGCCAGCTCACCCCGGACAGGGAAAACTGAAGCTTTCTTT. It translates to CASSPRTGKTEAFF. This chain uses TRBV18 with TRBJ1-1; TRBD1 aligns across 8 bases. Germline V CDR1 and CDR2: KGHSH, LQKENI. The CDR3 loop spans 14 amino acids. After removal of 3 bases from V and 5 bases from J, the junction contained 5 bases not matched to a gene.

This chain uses TRBV19 with TRBJ1-4; D is uncertain. CDR3 length: 15 amino acids. Germline values: CDR1 LNHDA, CDR2 SQIVND (reference sequence). V gave up 1 base and J gave up 2 bases, with 8 bases separating them. CDR3 sequence (DNA): TGTGCCAGTAGTATAGCCCGGGCGACTAATGAAAAACTGTTTTTT. As protein: CASSIARATNEKLFF.

The V call is TRBV30, the J call TRBJ2-7; D may be TRBD1 (5 bases). Germline V CDR1 and CDR2: GTSNPN, SVGIG (reference sequence). This CDR3 is 15 amino acids long. With 0 bases removed from V and 3 bases from J, the gap between germline ends came to 15 bases. This CDR3 is CAWSVDPRQGYEQYF. The CDR3 DNA sequence: TGTGCCTGGAGTGTAGACCCGCGTCAGGGCTACGAGCAGTACTTC.

The chain has TRBV15 and TRBJ2-7, with 7 positions matching TRBD2. The V gene's germline CDR1 is LNHNV and CDR2 YYDKDF (reference sequence). V shed 0 bases, J shed 6 bases, and the junction held 11 bases outside the gene matches. CDR3 length: 16 amino acids. This CDR3 reads CATSRDKRDQPGEQYF. DNA for the CDR3: TGTGCCACCAGCAGAGATAAGCGGGACCAGCCAGGCGAGCAGTACTTC. Using reference TRBV15 and TRBJ2-7 for the parts outside the CDR3, the full variable domain is DAMVIQNPRYQVTQFGKPVTLSCSQTLNHNVMYWYQQKSSQAPKLLFHYYDKDFNNEADTPDNFQSRRPNTSFCFLDIRSPGLGDTAMYLCATSRDKRDQPGEQYFGPGTRLTVT.

This clone was recorded once. The rearrangement links TRBV7-9 to TRBJ2-3; D is ambiguous. Per germline, CDR1 SEHNR and CDR2 FQNEAQ (reference sequence). V lost 0 bases and J 4 bases, leaving 14 bases between the germline ends. The length of the CDR3 is 16 residues. In nucleotides, the CDR3 is TGTGCCAGCAGCTTAGCGGCGGCAGATGGGGCAGATACGCAGTATTTT. It translates to CASSLAAADGADTQYF. The variable domain in full, with the rest retrieved from reference TRBV7-9 and TRBJ2-3, is DTGVSQNPRHKITKRGQNVTFRCDPISEHNRLYWYRQTLGQGPEFLTYFQNEAQLEKSRLLSDRFSAERPKGSFSTLEIQRTEQGDSAMYLCASSLAAADGADTQYFGPGTRLTVL.

The chain combines TRBV4-1 with TRBJ2-7; 11 bases line up with TRBD1. The CDR3 loop spans 17 amino acids. Germline CDR1 is MGHRA and CDR2 is YSYEKL. Trimming cost V 1 base and J 5 bases; bases outside gene matches: 10. The CDR3 loop is CASSQGQDRGRFNEQYF. CDR3 DNA: TGCGCCAGCAGCCAAGGTCAGGACAGGGGGCGTTTCAACGAGCAGTACTTC.

The rearrangement uses TRBV6-5 and TRBJ1-1; D is perhaps TRBD1 (6 bases). Germline V gives CDR1 MNHEY, CDR2 SVGAGI. V lost 7 bases, J lost 3 bases, and 15 bases lay in between. The length of the CDR3 is 14 residues. CDR3 DNA sequence: TGTGCCAGCACCCCGACAGGCCATTACACTGAAGCTTTCTTT. This encodes CASTPTGHYTEAFF.

The rearrangement uses TRBV28 and TRBJ1-2, with TRBD1 matching 9 bases. Trimming cost V 7 bases and J 5 bases; bases outside gene matches: 14. This CDR3 is built from 16 residues. Germline V lookup: CDR1 MDHEN, CDR2 SYDVKM. The CDR3 nucleotides read TGTGCCAGCAACCTAAAACAGGGGGCATTTGATTATGGCTACACCTTC. Its translation: CASNLKQGAFDYGYTF.

This sequence joins TRBV6-5 and TRBJ2-1, with D tentatively TRBD1 (6 bases). The germline V gene has CDR1 MNHEY and CDR2 SVGAGI. The V gene lost 0 bases and the J gene lost 4 bases, with 10 bases spanning the gap. CDR3 length: 15 amino acids. In nucleotides, the CDR3 is TGTGCCAGCAGTTACTCGGGCAGGGGTTACAATGAGCAGTTCTTC. Translating gives CASSYSGRGYNEQFF.

The CDR3 here is CASSLASLRDRNTEAFF. In nucleotides, the CDR3 is TGCGCCAGCAGCTTGGCCTCTCTTAGGGACCGGAACACTGAAGCTTTCTTT. The chain is built from TRBV5-1 and TRBJ1-1; tentatively, D is TRBD1 (5 bases). This CDR3 spans 17 amino acids. CDR1 is SGHRS and CDR2 is YFSETQ in the germline V gene. V was cut by 0 bases and J by 1 base, with 16 bases left in between. Complete variable domain (other parts from reference TRBV5-1 and TRBJ1-1): KAGVTQTPRYLIKTRGQQVTLSCSPISGHRSVSWYQQTPGQGLQFLFEYFSETQRNKGNFPGRFSGRQFSNSRSEMNVSTLELGDSALYLCASSLASLRDRNTEAFFGQGTRLTVV.

The chain links TRBV14 to TRBJ2-3, with 9 nucleotides matching TRBD2. V gave up 4 bases and J gave up 5 bases; unmatched junction bases: 4. CDR3 size: 14 residues. Germline loops: CDR1 SGHDN, CDR2 FVKESK. CDR3 DNA: TGTGCCAGCAGCCTAGCGGGAGCGAGAGATACGCAGTATTTT. The encoded protein is CASSLAGARDTQYF.

The chain is built from TRBV5-1 and TRBJ2-1; the D is unclear. There are 13 residues in the CDR3. Germline V gene lookup returns CDR1 SGHRS and CDR2 YFSETQ. Deletions cut 4 bases from V and 9 bases from J, with 14 bases between. The CDR3 coding sequence is TGCGCCAGCAGCGGCCAGGTAGAAGCTGAGCAGTTCTTC. It yields the protein CASSGQVEAEQFF. Full variable domain (outside the CDR3, taken from reference TRBV5-1 and TRBJ2-1): KAGVTQTPRYLIKTRGQQVTLSCSPISGHRSVSWYQQTPGQGLQFLFEYFSETQRNKGNFPGRFSGRQFSNSRSEMNVSTLELGDSALYLCASSGQVEAEQFFGPGTRLTVL.

The rearrangement joins TRBV2 to TRBJ1-2; D is possibly TRBD1 (6 bases). Germline CDR1 and CDR2: SNHLY and FYNNEI. The CDR3 extends over 15 amino acids. Trimming left V 2 bases short and J 2 bases short, with 12 bases between. The CDR3 coding sequence is TGTGCCAGCAGTGAAACCAGGGGACGAAACTATGGCTACACCTTC. Its translation: CASSETRGRNYGYTF.

The rearrangement joins TRBV9 to TRBJ2-1; 8 bases map to TRBD1. Germline V gene lookup returns CDR1 SGDLS and CDR2 YYNGEE. The CDR3 sequence is 15 residues long. Trimming cost V 0 bases and J 3 bases; bases outside gene matches: 2. The CDR3 is CASSVDGQGYNEQFF. The CDR3 region has the DNA TGTGCCAGCAGCGTAGACGGACAGGGCTACAATGAGCAGTTCTTC.

This chain connects TRBV5-1 to TRBJ2-1; 10 bases are shared with TRBD2. Germline V gives CDR1 SGHRS, CDR2 YFSETQ. The junction had 18 bases not matched to a gene; V was cut back by 4 bases and J by 2 bases. This CDR3 region has 20 residues. The CDR3 DNA reads TGCGCCAGCAGCAGCCCCGACAGGAGTTGGACTAGCGGAACCTACAATGAGCAGTTCTTC. Protein: CASSSPDRSWTSGTYNEQFF. The full variable domain, its missing parts supplied by reference TRBV5-1 and TRBJ2-1, is KAGVTQTPRYLIKTRGQQVTLSCSPISGHRSVSWYQQTPGQGLQFLFEYFSETQRNKGNFPGRFSGRQFSNSRSEMNVSTLELGDSALYLCASSSPDRSWTSGTYNEQFFGPGTRLTVL.

The chain recombines TRBV7-3 with TRBJ2-1; 8 nucleotides agree with TRBD1. This CDR3 is 14 amino acids long. Per the germline V gene, CDR1 is SGHTA and CDR2 is FQGTGA. V lost 4 bases, J lost 9 bases, and 8 bases stayed unmatched. CDR3 coding DNA: TGTGCCAGCAGCTCTCAGGGGACAGGAGGTGAGCAGTTCTTC. This codes for CASSSQGTGGEQFF.

The chain couples TRBV14 to TRBJ2-7; weak D call: TRBD2 (6 bases). Trimming shortened V by 6 bases and J by 0 bases, and 24 bases separated the two germline ends. This CDR3 comprises 18 residues. The germline gives CDR1 SGHDN, CDR2 FVKESK. CDR3 nucleotides: TGTGCCAGCAGTCCCTTCGGGACTTTTGGGTTTAGCTCCTACGAGCAGTACTTC. Amino acids: CASSPFGTFGFSSYEQYF.

The gene calls are TRBV28 and TRBJ2-1; the match to TRBD2 covers 11 bases. CDR3 length: 17 residues. The germline V gene encodes CDR1 MDHEN and CDR2 SYDVKM. V lost 6 bases and J lost 0; bases outside the gene matches: 7. The CDR3 loop reads CASSAGTSGYSYNEQFF. The CDR3 DNA follows: TGTGCCAGCAGCGCCGGGACTAGCGGTTACTCCTACAATGAGCAGTTCTTC.

This chain links TRBV5-5 with TRBJ1-4; the match to TRBD1 covers 7 bases. This CDR3 comprises 15 residues. J was trimmed by 8 bases and V by 3 bases; bases with no gene match: 10. Germline CDR1 and CDR2: SGHKS and YYEKEE (reference sequence). The CDR3 here is CASSSYRGSSEKLFF. In nucleotides, the CDR3 is TGTGCCAGCAGCTCTTACAGGGGCTCAAGCGAAAAACTGTTTTTT.

V and J are TRBV18 and TRBJ2-7, with TRBD1 matching over 8 bases. CDR1 KGHSH and CDR2 LQKENI come from the germline V gene. This CDR3 is 13 amino acids long. Germline trimming cut 4 bases from V and 4 bases from J; bases unmatched to any gene: 3. The CDR3 nucleotides are TGTGCCAGCTCACTGGACAGGGCATACGAGCAGTACTTC. The encoded protein is CASSLDRAYEQYF.

The chain employs TRBV30 and TRBJ1-1, with a possible D match to TRBD1 (6 bases). Germline CDR1 and CDR2: GTSNPN and SVGIG (reference sequence). V lost 1 base and J lost 10, with 16 bases in between. The CDR3 totals 13 residues. The CDR3 sequence is CAWSAEVGRGAFF. The CDR3 DNA reads TGTGCCTGGAGTGCCGAGGTAGGCAGGGGAGCTTTCTTT.

Only one count was recorded for this clone. This sequence joins TRBV9 and TRBJ2-1, with D unresolved. The V gene's germline CDR1 is SGDLS and CDR2 YYNGEE. There are 14 residues in the CDR3. V lost 3 bases, J lost 12 bases, and 19 bases lay in between. The CDR3 loop is CASSAIDSLGRQFF. CDR3 DNA sequence: TGTGCCAGCAGCGCTATCGACTCTCTAGGAAGGCAGTTCTTC.

This rearrangement joins TRBV5-1 to TRBJ1-1; TRBD1 matches 7 bases. Germline V gives CDR1 SGHRS, CDR2 YFSETQ. The ends lost 3 bases at V and 6 bases at J; junction bases unmatched: 11. There are 15 residues in the CDR3. The chain's CDR3 is CASSSSTGPGAEAFF. As DNA, the CDR3 is TGCGCCAGCAGCTCATCGACAGGGCCGGGCGCTGAAGCTTTCTTT.

The chain links TRBV5-6 to TRBJ2-7; D perhaps matches TRBD2 (6 bases). Between the trimmed V and J ends, which lost 0 bases and 5 bases, there was a span of 9 bases. The CDR3 consists of 13 residues. Germline CDR1 is SGHDT and CDR2 is YYEEEE. The CDR3 here is CASSLVTGDEQYF. The DNA of the CDR3 is TGTGCCAGCAGCTTGGTAACGGGGGACGAGCAGTACTTC.

This clone came up a few times. This chain joins TRBV10-2 and TRBJ1-1, with 9 bases identical to TRBD1. CDR3 length: 17 amino acids. Germline values: CDR1 WSHSY, CDR2 SAAADI. The V segment lost 4 bases and the J segment 2 bases; nucleotides outside the gene matches: 11. In nucleotides, the CDR3 is TGCGCCAGCAGTGTGGATTGGGACAGGGCCCGTAACACTGAAGCTTTCTTT. It translates to CASSVDWDRARNTEAFF.